Described below is a single T cell receptor beta chain sequence and its context. Its specificity is unknown. This sample is part of a study of cytomegalovirus exposure and HLA in healthy donors. Assay used: immunoSEQ multiplex PCR; TCRdb lists only in-frame clones, some missing. The table has 150,000 to 200,000 clones, about 82% seen once. Whole-study findings and limits: The study labeled 180 or so TCR beta chains cytomegalovirus-associated. Many donors shared some public TCRs, even though most TCR sequences were rare.

This CDR3 comprises 13 residues. V was cut by 0 bases and J by 6 bases, with 9 bases left in between. Germline assignment: CDR1 GTSNPN and CDR2 SVGIG (reference sequence). The sequenced sample was PBMCs. The chain has TRBV30 and TRBJ1-3, with D uncertain. The sequence was collected from a woman younger than 35 in good health and CMV-seronegative. The CDR3 DNA follows: TGTGCCTGGAGTGTAGGAGGGCAAAACACCATATATTTT. It specifies CAWSVGGQNTIYF.